This T cell receptor (beta chain) is drawn from a study of T cells after yellow fever vaccination. As TCR cDNA was made by 5'RACE template switching, a universal primer site and UMIs were added. TCRdb re-called the 5' RACE reads through MiXCR, storing one row per CDR3 protein. The table shows a few hundred thousand distinct CDR3 sequences, with 3% to 4.5% occurring only once. V lost 6 bases and J lost 7; bases outside the gene matches: 12. The V gene's germline CDR1 is MNHEY and CDR2 SVGAGI. The CDR3 loop spans 15 amino acids. As to this clonotype: Its antigen remains unidentified.

General study findings and limits: Although the secondary response was weaker, it peaked faster, at day 5 versus 15.

This chain uses TRBV6-5 with TRBJ2-1; 7 bases fit TRBD2. This specimen was PBMCs, taken on the day of the yellow fever booster vaccination. The sequence derives from a man aged 18 to 29 who received the YFV17D yellow fever vaccine. This chain's CDR3 is CASRSSGALGNEQFF. DNA for the CDR3: TGTGCCAGCAGATCGAGCGGGGCGCTAGGGAATGAGCAGTTCTTC.